A single TCR beta chain is shown here with its context. No cognate antigen has been identified for it. The CDR3 carries no conserved terminal phenylalanine or tryptophan, so it likely arises from a read error. This entry is derived from a study of tumor and adjacent non-tumor tissue in lung cancer (dated by TCRdb to between 2017 and 2018). For the wider study: By cancer type, the cohort comprised under 15 adenocarcinoma patients, a couple of squamous cell carcinoma patients and 1 small cell lung cancer patient. Among the 15 or so patients, ages ranged from roughly 31 to 76 years, approximately 10 were men and 5 were women, and disease was TNM stage I to III. Sequencing produced about 130,000,000 productive TCRbeta reads in total, an average of approximately 4.5 million reads per sample. The study compared bulk TCRbeta repertoires between lung tumor tissue and matched distant non-tumor lung tissue from fewer than 18 lung cancer patients. A few dozen paired specimens, one tumor and one normal lung sample per patient, were profiled by TCRbeta CDR3 sequencing.

General study outcomes and caveats: Tumor tissue showed significantly greater TCR diversity (inverse Simpson) than normal lung tissue (431.37 vs 166.20, P = 0.0075, Mann-Whitney U test). Because peripheral blood was not sequenced, blood TCRbeta repertoires in the lung cancer patients of the study were not examined. Neither the sequencing platform nor unique molecular identifiers are named or mentioned anywhere in the methods. With only approximately 16 patients in the cohort, the authors noted that larger samples and more detailed clinical data are needed. A significantly larger cumulative share of the repertoire was made up by the top 100 clones in normal lung than in tumor tissue. Younger patients had significantly higher TCR diversity, and higher tumor TCR diversity was associated with shorter overall and disease-free survival.

The CDR3 comprises 14 residues, both ends counted. CDR3 DNA only is kept here, 42 bases in frame from base 1. Deletion took 4 bases off V and 4 bases off J, with a span of 17 bases between the germline ends. From the germline V gene, CDR1 is SQVTM and CDR2 is ANQGSEA. Receptor amplification or capture employed multiplex PCR. The listed sequencing device is Illumina HiSeq 2500. TCRbeta libraries were built by three rounds of nested PCR using primers (Table S4), following protocols modified from ARM-PCR. Before sequencing, PCR products in the 200-500 bp range were cut out of the gel and cleaned up using the QIAquick gel extraction kit. As for the authors' bioinformatics: Trimmomatic was used to clean the reads, FLASH merged the cleaned reads into complete CDR3 sequences, and MiTCR assigned the sequences to V(D)J germline segments. Clonal diversity was calculated as the inverse Simpson's index using VDJtools. In-frame sequences without a premature stop codon were defined as productive reads. TCRdb itself trimmed the public reads at Q25 with fastp, ran MiXCR and retained productive beta chains. Entries are consolidated by CDR3 protein sequence, retaining the most common genes and DNA. V and J calls and clone size were set by TCRdb, not the authors. This sample comprises 65,000 to 95,000 distinct CDR3 sequences, roughly 80% of them detected only once. The top ten clonotypes cover about an eighth of the sample.

RNA was isolated from bulk unsorted tissue, and RNA quality was assessed with a NanoDrop ND-1000 and an Agilent 2100. Newly diagnosed lung cancer patients without prior chemotherapy who had been admitted for thoracic surgery in China between August and November 2014 were enrolled as donors. Anyone who had undergone radiotherapy or chemotherapy before, or who had another cancer at the same time, was left out of the study. Pieces of surgical tissue measuring roughly 1-2 cm3 were kept in RNAlater solution and stored at -80 degrees C until use. Rearrangement joined TRBV29-1 to TRBJ2-7; the D gene is perhaps TRBD1, on 5 matching bases. The sequence derives from a woman aged 50 to 60 with non-small cell lung cancer. The specimen was lung tumor tissue. The CDR3 reads CSVGSAWGRYEQYS. The DNA reads as follows: TGCAGCGTTGGCTCGGCATGGGGCCGGTACGAGCAGTACTCC.